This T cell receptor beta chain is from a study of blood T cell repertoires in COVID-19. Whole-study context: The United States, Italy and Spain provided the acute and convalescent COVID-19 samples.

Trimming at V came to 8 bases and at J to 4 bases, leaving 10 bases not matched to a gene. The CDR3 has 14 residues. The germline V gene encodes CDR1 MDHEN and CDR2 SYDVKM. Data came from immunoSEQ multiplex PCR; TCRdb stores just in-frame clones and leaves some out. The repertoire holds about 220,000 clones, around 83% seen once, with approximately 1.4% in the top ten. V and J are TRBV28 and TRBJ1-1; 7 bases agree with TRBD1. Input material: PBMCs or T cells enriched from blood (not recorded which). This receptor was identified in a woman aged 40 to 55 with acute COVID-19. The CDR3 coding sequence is TGTGCCAGCGGGGCGACAGGGATGGGCACTGAAGCTTTCTTT. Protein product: CASGATGMGTEAFF. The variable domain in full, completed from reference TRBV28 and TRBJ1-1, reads DVKVTQSSRYLVKRTGEKVFLECVQDMDHENMFWYRQDPGLGLRLIYFSYDVKMKEKGDIPEGYSVSREKKERFSLILESASTNQTSMYLCASGATGMGTEAFFGQGTRLTVV.